One TCR beta chain is described in this entry. It has no known antigen specificity. No much larger clone is present one base from it, and per-base qualities are unavailable. This sample is part of a study of T cells in localized non-small cell lung cancer (dated by TCRdb to about 2020). For the study in its entirety: Comparing tumors with uninvolved tumor-adjacent lungs, the study looked at the T cell repertoires of approximately 250 patients with early-stage NSCLC. All 220 or so NSCLC patients in the cohort were treatment-naive and had localized lung tumors that were resected. The mean age of the NSCLC patients was approximately 71 years, with 120 to 150 men and around 100 women.

Results and caveats for the whole study, not just this receptor: Because multi-region sequencing of the tumors was not done, intratumor heterogeneity could not be ruled out. Because the study design was exploratory, TCR variables were selected using unadjusted p-values without false-discovery rate correction. Of the top 100 tumor clones, a median of approximately 60 were detected in paired uninvolved adjacent lung; 28 were also among that lung's top 100. Longer overall survival was associated with higher blood T cell density, whereas shorter survival was associated with higher adjacent-lung clonality. Uninvolved tumor-adjacent lung showed the highest T cell clonality, higher than tumor, which suggests more focused antigenic responses in the uninvolved tumor-adjacent lung.

At diagnosis, peripheral blood, uninvolved tumor-adjacent lung and tumor were collected and were preserved as a mix of fresh-frozen and FFPE material. For TCR repertoire profiling, the blood samples were analyzed as peripheral blood mononuclear cells. The immunoSEQ Assay was used to sequence TCR beta CDR3 regions from DNA. Processing in the source paper ran as follows. T cell density was computed as TCR beta template counts normalized to usable DNA estimated by amplifying housekeeping genes. Richness was estimated with the preseqR package, extrapolating to 400,000 templates for PBMC samples and 120,000 templates for tissue samples. Clonality was defined by subtracting Pielou's evenness from one. Differential abundance testing on productive amino-acid clonotypes, with a minimum total count of 5 and an alpha of 0.1, was used to identify tissue-enriched TCRs. Repertoire overlap between compartments was quantified with the Jaccard Index and Morisita Overlap Index. GLIPH grouped TCR beta CDR3s together with public tetramer-defined viral CDR3s, and a viral motif had to include at least three viral sequences and also show V-gene enrichment. TCRdb retrieved this table from immuneACCESS and kept in-frame rearrangements only. Not all clones are present; in checked studies, unresolved V genes account for under half, and no reason is known for the remainder. V and J calls and clone size are those listed in that table; D and trimming were worked out from the DNA. A total of roughly 25,000 clones appear in this sample, 85% to 90% of them only once. The ten largest make up approximately 6% of the sample.

The CDR3 spans 14 residues, from the cysteine through the phenylalanine. Of the read, only the CDR3 DNA is kept; its 42 bases are in frame from base 1. In the germline V gene, CDR1 corresponds to MDHEN and CDR2 to SYDVKM. Trimming costs V 7 bases and J 2 bases, and their ends lie 15 bases apart. The source was PBMCs, collected before any cancer treatment. The receptor chain draws on TRBV28 and TRBJ2-7; TRBD2 is possibly the D segment (6 matching bases). This TCR came from a man aged 35 to 69 with stage II lung adenocarcinoma. The DNA sequence follows: TGTGCCAGCACCCTGGGACTGGGGACCTACGAGCAGTACTTC. The translation is CASTLGLGTYEQYF. With the portions outside the CDR3 filled from the reference TRBV28 and TRBJ2-7 genes, the complete variable region becomes DVKVTQSSRYLVKRTGEKVFLECVQDMDHENMFWYRQDPGLGLRLIYFSYDVKMKEKGDIPEGYSVSREKKERFSLILESASTNQTSMYLCASTLGLGTYEQYFGPGTRLTVT.